The present T cell receptor (beta chain) was sequenced within a study of blood T cell repertoires in COVID-19. Study summary: Material from acute and convalescent COVID-19 was sourced from the United States, Italy and Spain.

In the source study's methods: Estimation of nucleated cell counts relied on the amplification of reference gene primers. Sequencing was performed with immunoSEQ multiplex PCR; in TCRdb, only in-frame clones are kept and a portion is missing. V and J calls and clone size are copied from that table; D and trimming were computed from the DNA. Of some 230,000 clones listed, approximately 81% are singletons. The TCR sequence derives from a man aged 50 or older who had recovered from COVID-19. The sample taken for sequencing was peripheral blood.

CDR3 sequence (DNA): TGTGCCAGCTCACAGGGGCCTCCCGGGCTGGGCGAGCAGTACTTC. Its protein is CASSQGPPGLGEQYF. The chain links TRBV18 to TRBJ2-7, with a tentative D call TRBD1 (5 bases). V lost 4 bases and J 6 bases, leaving 19 bases between the germline ends. The CDR3 sequence is 15 residues long. CDR1 and CDR2 from the germline V gene are KGHSH and LQKENI.